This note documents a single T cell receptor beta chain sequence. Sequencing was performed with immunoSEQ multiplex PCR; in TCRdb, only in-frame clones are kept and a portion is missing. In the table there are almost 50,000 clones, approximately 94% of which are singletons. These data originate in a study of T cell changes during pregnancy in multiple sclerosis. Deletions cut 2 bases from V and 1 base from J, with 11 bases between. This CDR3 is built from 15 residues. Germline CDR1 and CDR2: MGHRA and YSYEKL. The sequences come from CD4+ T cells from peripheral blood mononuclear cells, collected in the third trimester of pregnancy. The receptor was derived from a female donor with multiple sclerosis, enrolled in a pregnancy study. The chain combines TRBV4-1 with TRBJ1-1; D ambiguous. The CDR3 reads CASSQSRASNTEAFF. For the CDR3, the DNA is TGCGCCAGCAGCCAATCGAGGGCTTCGAACACTGAAGCTTTCTTT.